The entry that follows covers one T cell receptor beta chain sequence. This clonotype turned up a few times. Its antigen has not been determined. The record has no base qualities; no much larger clone is one base away. The CDR3 goes from the cysteine to the phenylalanine over 14 residues. Left in the record is the CDR3 DNA by itself, 42 bases read in frame from the first base. As encoded in the germline V gene, CDR1 is SGHRS while CDR2 is YFSETQ. At the junction V is shortened by 3 bases and J by 5 bases, with 9 bases in between. The data belong to a study of T-cell memory formation after mild COVID-19 (dated by TCRdb to the early 2020s). Background on the whole study: TCR sequence clusters from the two donors were largely donor specific. In a couple of donors, T-cell clones that expanded and contracted after mild COVID-19 were tracked by sequencing TCRalpha and TCRbeta repertoires over time. Two young, previously healthy adult volunteers made up the cohort, one male and one female. General study outcomes and caveats: Some responding clones were detected in pre-infection memory, which suggested that pre-existing cross-reactive memory T cells had joined the SARS-CoV-2 response. Clones contracting from day 15 to 85 had balanced CD4/CD8 phenotypes, while a second wave expanding from day 15 to 37 was biased towards CD4+. SARS-CoV-2 specificity was not confirmed for the second-wave clones peaking on day 37. Contracting CD4+ clones were located mainly in the CM and EM memory subsets, whereas CD8+ clones were found to be enriched in EMRA. The study included only a couple of mild cases, and larger cohorts that include severe cases with pre-infection samples were judged to be necessary.

Ficoll-Paque density gradient centrifugation was the method used to isolate PBMCs. The run used an Illumina NovaSeq 6000. TCRalpha and TCRbeta cDNA libraries were built by 5'RACE with constant-segment primers, adding sample barcodes and unique molecular identifiers. RNA was extracted from every sample with Trizol reagent. Amplification of the libraries took two PCR steps, and the second step added a second sample barcode plus Illumina TruSeq adapters. Sequencing of the libraries was done on an Illumina NovaSeq, producing 2 x 150 bp paired-end reads. The original methods were these. The reads were demultiplexed and collapsed into UMI-guided consensus sequences using migec v1.2.7. Using mixcr v2.1.11, UMI consensuses were aligned to TRA and TRB V and J templates and then assembled into clonotypes. A clonotype was counted as expanded or contracted only when both edgeR and NoisET called the clonotype significant, with the noise models trained on biological replicates. edgeR calls used a false discovery rate-adjusted p below 0.01 and a log2 fold-change threshold of 1. As an exploratory analysis of dynamics, max-normalized trajectories of the 1000 most abundant clonotypes were examined with PCA combined with hierarchical clustering. Separately sequenced CD4+ and CD8+ repertoires were used to assign a CD4 or CD8 phenotype to each responding clone. TCRdb cleaned the public reads at Q25 with fastp, built clones with MiXCR and kept in-frame beta chains. Each CDR3 protein gets just one entry, which takes the most common genes and DNA from the rows behind it. The V and J calls and clone size are TCRdb's, not the authors'. Counted in this sample were 100,000 to 150,000 distinct CDR3 sequences; 5% to 6.5% of them appeared once. The ten biggest clones cover approximately 2.3% of the sample.

Sample: PBMCs or a T cell subset sorted from them (not recorded which). This receptor was obtained from an adult woman who had mild COVID-19 (a few samples of this study predate the infection). The sample titles of this study are shuffled in the database, so cell type and time point are left out; the donor was told from shared clones. The chain employs TRBV5-1 and TRBJ1-6; the D gene cannot be named for sure. The bases are TGCGCCAGCAGCTCGGACCCAAATAATTCACCCCTCCACTTT. Its translation reads: CASSSDPNNSPLHF.